This TCR beta chain derives from a study of cytomegalovirus exposure and HLA in healthy donors. Study as a whole: Out of about 179 million T cells, an earlier analysis found roughly 110 million unique TCR beta sequences in total. General observations from the study: According to the study, around 160 TCR beta chains were cytomegalovirus-associated.

V dropped 4 bases and J dropped 8; count of bases not matched to a gene: 11. Germline V gene data show CDR1 as KGHSH and CDR2 as LQKENI. There are 16 residues in the CDR3. About this clone: Its antigen is not identified.

Primers for the PCR totalled 60 Vbeta and 13 Jbeta. Libraries were prepared by immunoSEQ multiplex PCR; TCRdb keeps only in-frame clonotypes and omits some of them. Found here are about 130,000 clones, over 75% of them singletons; the top ten hold 5% to 6%. The TCR originated in a man aged 25 to 40 in good health and CMV-seronegative. The sequencing input was PBMCs. V and J are TRBV18 and TRBJ1-4, with 9 bases that match TRBD1. Written as DNA, the CDR3 is TGTGCCAGCTCACGCGGACAGGGGAGGTCTGGAGAAAAACTGTTTTTT. Translating gives CASSRGQGRSGEKLFF.